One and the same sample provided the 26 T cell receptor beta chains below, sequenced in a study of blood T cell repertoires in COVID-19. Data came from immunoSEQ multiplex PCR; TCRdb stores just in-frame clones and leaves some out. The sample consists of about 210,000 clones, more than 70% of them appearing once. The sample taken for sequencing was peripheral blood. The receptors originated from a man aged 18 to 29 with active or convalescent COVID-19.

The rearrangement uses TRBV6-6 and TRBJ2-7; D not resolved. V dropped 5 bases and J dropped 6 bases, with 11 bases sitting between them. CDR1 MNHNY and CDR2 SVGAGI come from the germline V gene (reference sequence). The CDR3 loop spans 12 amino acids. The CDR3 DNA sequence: TGTGCCAGCAGTACTGGGCCCGGCGAGCAGTACTTC. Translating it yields CASSTGPGEQYF.

CDR3 DNA sequence: TGTGCCAGTAGTAGCACAGGGGGCGCAGTATCCCGGGCCTATGGCTACACCTTC. Protein product: CASSSTGGAVSRAYGYTF. The chain employs TRBV19 and TRBJ1-2; the match to TRBD1 covers 9 bases. Germline lookup yields CDR1 LNHDA and CDR2 SQIVND (reference sequence). The CDR3 sequence is 18 residues long. J lost 4 bases, V lost 4 bases, and 16 bases had no gene match.

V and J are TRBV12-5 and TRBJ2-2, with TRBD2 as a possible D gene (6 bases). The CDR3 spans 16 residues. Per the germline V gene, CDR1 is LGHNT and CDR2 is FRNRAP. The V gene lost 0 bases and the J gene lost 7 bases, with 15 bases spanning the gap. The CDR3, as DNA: TGTGCTAGTGGTTTGGTTCTACTAGCCCTCAACGGGGAGCTGTTTTTT. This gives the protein CASGLVLLALNGELFF.

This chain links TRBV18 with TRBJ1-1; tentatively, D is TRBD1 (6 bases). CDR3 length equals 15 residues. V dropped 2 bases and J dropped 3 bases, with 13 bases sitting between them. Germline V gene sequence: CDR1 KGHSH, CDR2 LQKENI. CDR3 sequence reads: CASSPWTDLYTEAFF. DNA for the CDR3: TGTGCCAGCTCACCATGGACAGATTTATACACTGAAGCTTTCTTT.

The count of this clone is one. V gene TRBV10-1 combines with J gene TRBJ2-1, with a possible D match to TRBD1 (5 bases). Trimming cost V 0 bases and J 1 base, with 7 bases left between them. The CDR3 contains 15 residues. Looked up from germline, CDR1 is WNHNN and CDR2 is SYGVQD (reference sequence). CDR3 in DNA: TGCGCCAGCAGTGAGTCGCAGGGTTCCTACAATGAGCAGTTCTTC. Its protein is CASSESQGSYNEQFF.

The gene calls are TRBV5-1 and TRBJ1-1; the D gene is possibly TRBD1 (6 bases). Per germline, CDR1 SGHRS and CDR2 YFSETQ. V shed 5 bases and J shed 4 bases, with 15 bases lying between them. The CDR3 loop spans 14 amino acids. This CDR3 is CASSYGQGGTEAFF. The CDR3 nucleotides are TGCGCCAGCAGTTATGGGCAAGGGGGCACTGAAGCTTTCTTT.

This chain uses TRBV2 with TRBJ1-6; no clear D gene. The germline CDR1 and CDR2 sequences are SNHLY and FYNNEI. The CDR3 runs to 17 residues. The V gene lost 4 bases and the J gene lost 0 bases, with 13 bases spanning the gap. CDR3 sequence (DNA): TGTGCCAGCAGTGCTGGCGGTACGAGCTCCTATAATTCACCCCTCCACTTT. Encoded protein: CASSAGGTSSYNSPLHF.

As DNA, the CDR3 is TGTGCCAGCAGCCAAGATCTCGCAGGCTACAACACTGAAGCTTTCTTT. As protein: CASSQDLAGYNTEAFF. The rearrangement uses TRBV14 and TRBJ1-1, with no clear D. V was shortened by 0 bases and J by 2 bases, with 13 bases between the two germline ends. This CDR3 has 16 residues. The germline V gene encodes CDR1 SGHDN and CDR2 FVKESK.

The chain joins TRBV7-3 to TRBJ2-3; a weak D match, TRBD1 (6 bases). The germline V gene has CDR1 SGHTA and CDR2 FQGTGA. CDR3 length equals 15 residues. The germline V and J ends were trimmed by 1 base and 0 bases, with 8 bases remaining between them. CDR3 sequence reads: CASSLNRASTDTQYF. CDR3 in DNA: TGTGCCAGCAGCTTAAACAGGGCAAGCACAGATACGCAGTATTTT.

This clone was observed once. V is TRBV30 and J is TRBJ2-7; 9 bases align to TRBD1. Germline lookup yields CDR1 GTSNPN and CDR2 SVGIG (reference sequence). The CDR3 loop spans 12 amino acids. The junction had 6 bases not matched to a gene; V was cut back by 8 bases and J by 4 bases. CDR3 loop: CAGGTGQYEQYF. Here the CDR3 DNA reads TGTGCCGGGGGGACAGGGCAATACGAGCAGTACTTC.

The CDR3 is CASSLGAGSSYNEQFF. The CDR3 bases are TGTGCCAGCAGCTTGGGAGCCGGGAGCTCCTACAATGAGCAGTTCTTC. The V gene is TRBV5-6, the J gene TRBJ2-1, with a possible D match to TRBD2 (6 bases). This CDR3 spans 16 amino acids. Germline V gene data show CDR1 as SGHDT and CDR2 as YYEEEE. The V end was cut by 0 bases, the J end by 0 bases, with 10 bases between. Using reference TRBV5-6 and TRBJ2-1 for the parts outside the CDR3, the full variable domain is DAGVTQSPTHLIKTRGQQVTLRCSPKSGHDTVSWYQQALGQGPQFIFQYYEEEERQRGNFPDRFSGHQFPNYSSELNVNALLLGDSALYLCASSLGAGSSYNEQFFGPGTRLTVL.

CDR3: CASSLTLLGGTGELFF. The CDR3 DNA sequence: TGTGCCAGCAGCTTAACGCTTCTAGGGGGCACCGGGGAGCTGTTTTTT. This rearrangement joins TRBV7-2 to TRBJ2-2; D perhaps matches TRBD1 (6 bases). The CDR3 sequence is 16 residues long. The germline CDR1 and CDR2 sequences are SGHTA and FQGNSA. The V end was cut by 2 bases, the J end by 4 bases, with 14 bases between. Variable domain in full (rest from reference TRBV7-2 and TRBJ2-2): GAGVSQSPSNKVTEKGKDVELRCDPISGHTALYWYRQSLGQGLEFLIYFQGNSAPDKSGLPSDRFSAERTGGSVSTLTIQRTQQEDSAVYLCASSLTLLGGTGELFFGEGSRLTVL.

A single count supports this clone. CDR3 amino acids: CASSLVSLNEQFF. CDR3 nucleotides: TGTGCCAGCAGCTTAGTATCCCTCAATGAGCAGTTCTTC. The rearrangement joins TRBV11-1 to TRBJ2-1; D gene uncertain. The CDR3 runs 13 residues. The germline V gene encodes CDR1 SGHAT and CDR2 FQDESV (reference sequence). Between the trimmed V and J ends, which lost 1 base and 6 bases, there was a span of 7 bases.

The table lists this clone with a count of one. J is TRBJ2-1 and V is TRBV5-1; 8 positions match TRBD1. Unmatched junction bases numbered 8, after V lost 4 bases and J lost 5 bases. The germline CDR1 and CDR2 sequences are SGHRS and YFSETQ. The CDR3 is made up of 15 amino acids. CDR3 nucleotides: TGCGCCAGCAGCACCGGACAGGGATTTCACAATGAGCAGTTCTTC. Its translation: CASSTGQGFHNEQFF. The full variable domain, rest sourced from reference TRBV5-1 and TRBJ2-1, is KAGVTQTPRYLIKTRGQQVTLSCSPISGHRSVSWYQQTPGQGLQFLFEYFSETQRNKGNFPGRFSGRQFSNSRSEMNVSTLELGDSALYLCASSTGQGFHNEQFFGPGTRLTVL.

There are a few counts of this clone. This CDR3 reads CASSSQTGPGETQYF. In DNA form, the CDR3 reads TGTGCCAGCAGCTCCCAGACAGGGCCGGGAGAGACCCAGTACTTC. The rearrangement uses TRBV9 and TRBJ2-5; 7 bases align to TRBD1. The V and J ends lost 4 bases and 4 bases, in that order; junction bases with no gene match: 10. The CDR3 is 15 amino acids. CDR1 and CDR2 (germline): SGDLS, YYNGEE.

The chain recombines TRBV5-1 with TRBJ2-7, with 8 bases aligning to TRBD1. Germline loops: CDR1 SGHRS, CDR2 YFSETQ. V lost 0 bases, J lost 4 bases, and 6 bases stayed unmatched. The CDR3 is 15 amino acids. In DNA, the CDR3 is TGCGCCAGCAGCTTGGGAGTGACAGGGGTGTACGAGCAGTACTTC. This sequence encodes CASSLGVTGVYEQYF.

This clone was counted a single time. CDR3 sequence: CSVEEDRGRAFF. CDR3 nucleotide sequence: TGCAGCGTTGAAGAGGACAGGGGGCGCGCTTTCTTT. This chain connects TRBV29-1 to TRBJ1-1, with 11 bases matching TRBD1. The J segment lost 11 bases and the V segment lost 0 bases, leaving 2 bases of the junction unmatched. CDR3 length: 12 residues. CDR1 is SQVTM and CDR2 is ANQGSEA in the germline V gene.

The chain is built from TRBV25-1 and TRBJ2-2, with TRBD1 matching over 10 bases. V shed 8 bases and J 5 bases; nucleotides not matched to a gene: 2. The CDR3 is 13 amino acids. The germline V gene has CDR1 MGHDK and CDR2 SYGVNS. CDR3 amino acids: CASAGQGTGELFF. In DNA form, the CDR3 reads TGTGCCAGCGCGGGACAGGGGACCGGGGAGCTGTTTTTT.

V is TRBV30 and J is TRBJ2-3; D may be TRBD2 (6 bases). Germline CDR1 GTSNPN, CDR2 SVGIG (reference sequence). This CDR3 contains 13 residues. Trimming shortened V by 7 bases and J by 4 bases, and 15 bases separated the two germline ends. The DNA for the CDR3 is TGTGCCTTGGTGGGCGGGAACCCAGATACGCAGTATTTT. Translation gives CALVGGNPDTQYF.

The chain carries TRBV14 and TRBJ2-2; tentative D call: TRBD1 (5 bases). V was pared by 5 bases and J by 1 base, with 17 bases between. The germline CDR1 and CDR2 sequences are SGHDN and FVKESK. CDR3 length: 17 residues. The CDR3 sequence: CASSSPRRVGNTGELFF. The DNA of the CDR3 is TGTGCCAGCAGCTCTCCTCGCAGGGTGGGGAACACCGGGGAGCTGTTTTTT.

The CDR3 DNA reads as TGTGCCAGCAGAACTGGGGGCGGAGCTAATGAAAAACTGTTTTTT. Residues: CASRTGGGANEKLFF. The gene calls are TRBV6-5 and TRBJ1-4; TRBD1 might be the D (6 bases). The V gene lost 6 bases and the J gene lost 3 bases, with 14 bases spanning the gap. This CDR3 is 15 amino acids long. Looked up from germline, CDR1 is MNHEY and CDR2 is SVGAGI.

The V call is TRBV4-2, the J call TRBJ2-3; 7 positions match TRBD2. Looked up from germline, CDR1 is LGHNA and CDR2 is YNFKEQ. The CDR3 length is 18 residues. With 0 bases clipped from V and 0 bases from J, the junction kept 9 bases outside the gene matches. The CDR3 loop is CASSQDRGERISTDTQYF. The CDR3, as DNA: TGTGCCAGCAGCCAAGATCGGGGGGAGCGGATTAGCACAGATACGCAGTATTTT.

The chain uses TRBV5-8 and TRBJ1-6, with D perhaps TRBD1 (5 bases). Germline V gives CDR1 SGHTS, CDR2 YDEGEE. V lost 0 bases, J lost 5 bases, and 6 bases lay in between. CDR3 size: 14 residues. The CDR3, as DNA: TGTGCCAGCAGCTTGGCCAGGGATAATTCACCCCTCCACTTT. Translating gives CASSLARDNSPLHF.

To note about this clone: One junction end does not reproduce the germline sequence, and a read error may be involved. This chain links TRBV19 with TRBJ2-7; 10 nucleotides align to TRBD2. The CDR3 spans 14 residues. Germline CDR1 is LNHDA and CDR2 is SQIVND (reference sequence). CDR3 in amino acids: CATMASGSSYKQYF. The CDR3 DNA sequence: TGTGCCACTATGGCTAGCGGGAGCTCCTACAAGCAGTACTTC. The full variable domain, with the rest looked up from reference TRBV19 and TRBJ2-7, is DGGITQSPKYLFRKEGQNVTLSCEQNLNHDAMYWYRQDPGQGLRLIYYSQIVNDFQKGDIAEGYSVSREKKESFPLTVTSAQKNPTAFYLCATMASGSSYKQYFGPGTRLTVT.

The CDR3 here is CAWRATGQYGYTF. In DNA, the CDR3 is TGTGCCTGGAGGGCCACAGGGCAGTATGGCTACACCTTC. The chain couples TRBV30 to TRBJ1-2, with D perhaps matching TRBD1 (6 bases). V was trimmed by 3 bases and J by 5 bases, leaving 13 bases between them. The CDR3 loop spans 13 amino acids. Germline CDR1 is GTSNPN and CDR2 is SVGIG (reference sequence).

CDR3 DNA sequence: TGTGCCAGCGGGGACAGAGGCTTAACTAATGAAAAACTGTTTTTT. Protein product: CASGDRGLTNEKLFF. The V call is TRBV7-8, the J call TRBJ1-4; 7 nucleotides match TRBD1. The length of the CDR3 is 15 residues. Trimming removed 8 bases from V and 1 base from J; junction bases left unmatched: 7. Per the germline V gene, CDR1 is SGHVS and CDR2 is FQNEAQ.